This T cell receptor beta chain came from a study of blood T cell repertoires in COVID-19. The V and J ends lost 3 bases and 4 bases, in that order; junction bases with no gene match: 7. Germline V gene data show CDR1 as SQVTM and CDR2 as ANQGSEA. The CDR3 is 14 amino acids. In the authors' methods: Reference gene primer amplification in the assay estimated nucleated cell counts. TCRdb keeps only in-frame clones here, not all; method: immunoSEQ multiplex PCR. V and J calls and clone size are copied from that table; D and trimming were computed from the DNA. The sample includes more than 150,000 clones, approximately 80% of them seen just once.

The receptor comes from a human donor in a cohort sampled during active COVID-19. The chain couples TRBV29-1 to TRBJ2-5; TRBD1 matches 8 bases. The sample was peripheral blood. This CDR3 reads CSVDPTGVSETQYF. The CDR3 DNA sequence: TGCAGCGTTGACCCGACAGGGGTCTCAGAGACCCAGTACTTC. Supplemented by reference TRBV29-1 and TRBJ2-5, the full variable domain reads SAVISQKPSRDICQRGTSLTIQCQVDSQVTMMFWYRQQPGQSLTLIATANQGSEATYESGFVIDKFPISRPNLTFSTLTVSNMSPEDSSIYLCSVDPTGVSETQYFGPGTRLLVL.